Listed below are T cell receptor beta chains from one sample, sequenced in a study of CD8 T cells in Susac syndrome. MiXCR, run by TCRdb on the immunoSEQ multiplex PCR reads, gives a single entry per CDR3 protein. The sample yields a few hundred thousand distinct CDR3 sequences, about 95% seen once. Sequencing was performed on CD4+ T cells from PBMCs. The source is a human donor with Susac syndrome. Each CDR3 is given with its conserved first and last residue. D genes are given only for firm matches. The listing skips clone size in some rows; elsewhere it reads once, few, many or a size class.

d_call clone_size j_call v_call cdr3_aa cdr3_nt
NA few TRBJ2-7 TRBV30 CAWSSDTYYEQYF TGTGCCTGGAGTTCGGACACCTATTACGAGCAGTACTTC
NA few TRBJ1-1 TRBV7-9 CASSFRGNTEAFF TGTGCCAGCAGCTTCCGGGGGAACACTGAAGCTTTCTTT
NA NA TRBJ2-4 TRBV5-1 CASSLGNPKNIQYF TGCGCCAGCAGCTTGGGAAACCCCAAAAACATTCAGTACTTC
NA NA TRBJ1-3 TRBV7-2 CASSLFSSSGNTIYF TGTGCCAGCAGCTTATTTAGCAGCTCTGGAAACACCATATATTTT
NA NA TRBJ1-5 TRBV20-1 CSALGGSNQPQHF TGCAGTGCTCTTGGGGGAAGCAATCAGCCCCAGCATTTT
TRBD1 once TRBJ2-2 TRBV6-6 CASSYPGQGTGELFF TGTGCCAGCAGTTATCCAGGACAGGGAACCGGGGAGCTGTTTTTT
TRBD1 NA TRBJ1-5 TRBV28 CAHGTDQPQHF TGTGCCCATGGGACAGATCAGCCCCAGCATTTT
NA NA TRBJ1-3 TRBV5-4 CASSLDSENTIYF TGTGCCAGCAGCTTGGACTCTGAAAACACCATATATTTT
NA NA TRBJ2-1 TRBV4-3 CASRQGFVNEQFF TGCGCCAGCAGACAGGGTTTTGTCAATGAGCAGTTCTTC
NA NA TRBJ2-3 TRBV6-6 CASSYRSSTDTQYF TGTGCCAGCAGTTATAGGAGCAGCACAGATACGCAGTATTTT
NA NA TRBJ2-5 TRBV20-1 CSALPTRQETQYF TGCAGTGCCCTACCGACTAGACAAGAGACCCAGTACTTC
NA NA TRBJ2-1 TRBV4-2 CASSQEAGNEQFF TGTGCCAGCAGCCAAGAGGCCGGCAATGAGCAGTTCTTC
NA once TRBJ1-2 TRBV28 CASSLRQWNNGYTF TGTGCCAGCAGTCTACGACAGTGGAATAACGGCTACACCTTC
TRBD1 NA TRBJ1-6 TRBV4-2 CASSHLRQGADSPLHF TGTGCCAGCAGCCACCTCAGGCAGGGGGCAGATTCACCCCTCCACTTT
NA NA TRBJ1-5 TRBV12-3/TRBV12-4 CASSSRRGQPQHF TGTGCCAGCAGTTCTAGGCGGGGTCAGCCCCAGCATTTT
TRBD2 NA TRBJ2-5 TRBV5-1 CASSLGLFQETQYF TGCGCCAGCAGCCTGGGACTATTCCAAGAGACCCAGTACTTC
NA NA TRBJ2-5 TRBV2 CASRAFKKETQYF TGTGCCAGCAGGGCTTTCAAGAAAGAGACCCAGTACTTC
NA few TRBJ1-1 TRBV4-1 CASSQDGESEAFF TGCGCCAGCAGCCAAGATGGAGAATCCGAAGCTTTCTTT
TRBD1 NA TRBJ2-7 TRBV29-1 CSVESGTGTYEQYF TGCAGCGTTGAGTCCGGGACAGGGACCTACGAGCAGTACTTC
NA NA TRBJ2-2 TRBV9 CASSVGRMMTGELFF TGTGCCAGCAGCGTAGGACGGATGATGACCGGGGAGCTGTTTTTT
NA NA TRBJ1-2 TRBV20-1 CSAISPSLGSGIWYTF TGCAGTGCTATCAGTCCGTCCTTGGGCAGCGGTATTTGGTACACCTTC
TRBD1 NA TRBJ1-1 TRBV4-1 CASSHPGQGFSITNTEAFF TGCGCCAGCAGCCATCCCGGACAGGGATTCAGTATTACGAACACTGAAGCTTTCTTT
NA NA TRBJ2-3 TRBV6-5 CATSLWGAADTQYF TGTGCCACCAGTTTATGGGGGGCGGCGGATACGCAGTATTTT
NA NA TRBJ2-2 TRBV27 CASSFFGGNTGELFF TGTGCCAGCAGTTTTTTCGGCGGGAACACCGGGGAGCTGTTTTTT
TRBD1 NA TRBJ2-7 TRBV5-6 CASSIVGTGIGSYEQYF TGTGCCAGCAGTATTGTCGGGACAGGGATAGGGTCCTACGAGCAGTACTTC
TRBD1 NA TRBJ2-7 TRBV27 CASSVTGRYEQYF TGTGCCAGCAGCGTGACAGGGCGTTACGAGCAGTACTTC
NA NA TRBJ2-7 TRBV5-1 CASSLDAGGEQYF TGCGCCAGCAGCTTGGACGCCGGAGGCGAGCAGTACTTC
NA NA TRBJ2-7 TRBV12-3/TRBV12-4 CASSFDSGSYEQYF TGTGCCAGCAGTTTTGACTCAGGCTCCTACGAGCAGTACTTC
NA NA TRBJ1-2 TRBV29-1 CSVASYAYEDTGKLNYGYTF TGCAGTGTTGCGTCTTATGCGTACGAGGATACAGGGAAACTTAACTATGGCTACACCTTC
NA NA TRBJ2-3 TRBV11-2 CASSGYRMGGLGYF TGTGCCAGCAGCGGATACAGGATGGGGGGCTTGGGGTATTTT